Here is one TCR beta chain with its context. As yet, its antigen is unknown. The source of the sample is a study of cytomegalovirus exposure and HLA in healthy donors. Study-level points and caveats: The authors confirmed in vitro that a few CMV-associated chains were specific for CMV antigens. As a later analysis showed, a missense DCLRE1C variant was linked to trimming of TCR beta V- and J-genes. Around 160 TCR beta chains were listed as cytomegalovirus-associated. Earlier findings revealed that most TCR beta V segments proved productive either about 87% or about 30% of the time.

The PCR made use of 60 Vbeta and 13 Jbeta primers. Clones were sequenced by immunoSEQ multiplex PCR, and TCRdb holds only the in-frame ones, with some missing. The sample has 180,000 or so clones; approximately 83% are singletons. The source of this sequence is a man between 18 and 29 years old in good health and CMV-seropositive. The sample consisted of PBMCs.

In DNA form, the CDR3 reads TGTGCCATCAGTGAGTCGGCATTTACAGGGGCAGGCTACGATAATTCACCCCTCCACTTT. Encoded protein: CAISESAFTGAGYDNSPLHF. The chain has TRBV10-3 and TRBJ1-6; TRBD1 agrees at 7 bases. There are 20 residues in the CDR3. The trim removed 0 bases at V and 5 bases at J, leaving 16 bases unmatched. Germline CDR1 ENHRY, CDR2 SYGVKD.